The text below deals with one T cell receptor beta chain. The antigen is unknown. This record belongs to a study of immune cell composition in non-small cell lung cancer. TCRdb keeps only in-frame clones here, not all; method: immunoSEQ multiplex PCR. The sample records some 9,200 clones, almost 70% being singletons. Study-level findings and limits: About 80% of squamous and under 35% of adenocarcinoma cases had tumour-associated clones >0.5%. Overall clonality, unlike maximal tumour-associated clone frequency, did not predict TIL reactivity.

The ends lost 6 bases at V and 6 bases at J; junction bases unmatched: 8. The CDR3 has 15 amino acids. The germline CDR1 and CDR2 sequences are SSHAT and FNYEAQ (reference sequence). The TCR originated in a human donor with non-small cell lung cancer. The chain joins TRBV7-7 to TRBJ2-2; 9 bases agree with TRBD2. The specimen was lung tumor tissue. Here the CDR3 reads CASRPAGGLAGELFF. The CDR3 bases are TGTGCCAGCAGACCCGCGGGAGGGCTGGCCGGGGAGCTGTTTTTT.